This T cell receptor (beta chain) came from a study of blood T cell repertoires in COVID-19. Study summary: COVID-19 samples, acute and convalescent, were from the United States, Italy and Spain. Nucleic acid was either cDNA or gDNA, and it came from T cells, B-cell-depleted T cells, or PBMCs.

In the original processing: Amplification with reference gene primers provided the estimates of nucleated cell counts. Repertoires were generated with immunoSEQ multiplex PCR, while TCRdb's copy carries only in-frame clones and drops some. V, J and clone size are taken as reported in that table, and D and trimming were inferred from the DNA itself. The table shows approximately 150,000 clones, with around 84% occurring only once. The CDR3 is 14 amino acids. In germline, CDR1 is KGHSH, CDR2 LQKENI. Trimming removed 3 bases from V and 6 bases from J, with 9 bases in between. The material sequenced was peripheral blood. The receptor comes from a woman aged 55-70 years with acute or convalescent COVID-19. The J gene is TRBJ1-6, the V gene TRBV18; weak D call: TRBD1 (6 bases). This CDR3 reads CASSPRTANSPLHF. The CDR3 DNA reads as TGTGCCAGCTCACCCCGGACAGCTAATTCACCCCTCCACTTT.